This is a list of T cell receptor beta chains from one sample in a study of T cell responses to AZD1222 COVID-19 vaccine. The data were produced by immunoSEQ multiplex PCR, yet TCRdb's version contains in-frame clones alone and is incomplete. The data show about 140,000 clones, 85% to 95% seen once. The sample was peripheral blood, taken on day 0 of AZD1222 vaccination. The receptors shown here come from an adult in good health. CDR3s leave out the opening cysteine and the closing phenylalanine or tryptophan. Fields, in order: V gene, clone size, J gene, CDR3 protein. Not every row has a clone size; where given, it reads once, few, many or a size class.

>TRBV10-3|-|TRBJ2-1
AISEFVGGNEQF
>TRBV7-9|few|TRBJ2-7
ASSLGSDEQY
>TRBV7-8|-|TRBJ2-1
ASSYLAGPYNEQF
>TRBV28|-|TRBJ1-2
ASSPGDRGSYT
>TRBV19|-|TRBJ1-1
ASTPRGSNTEAF
>TRBV4-3|-|TRBJ2-4
ASSQRGTSTSGNIQY
>TRBV9|few|TRBJ1-2
ASSAHREHSYGYT
>TRBV9|once|TRBJ2-5
ASSVGHYQETQY
>TRBV30|-|TRBJ1-1
AWSQRGSEAF
>TRBV21-1|-|TRBJ1-5
ASSWGGPNQPQH
>TRBV5-5|-|TRBJ2-3
ASSRQGTDTQY
>TRBV19|-|TRBJ1-5
ATTGMGNQPQH
>TRBV6-5|-|TRBJ2-2
ASSYGWPLRGELF
>TRBV6-5|once|TRBJ2-7
ASGKGAYPYEQY
>TRBV2|-|TRBJ1-6
ASSTDRGNSPLH
>TRBV27|-|TRBJ1-1
ATLSRGPDTEAF
>TRBV4-2|-|TRBJ1-3
ASSQDRGGTAGNTIY
>TRBV10-3|-|TRBJ2-3
ATNPLAGVLDTQY
>TRBV6-1|-|TRBJ2-7
ASSEEGVGFYEQY
>TRBV28|-|TRBJ2-1
ASSLWSGRAGEQF
>TRBV30|-|TRBJ2-1
AWSVLSGGLYNEQF
>TRBV28|-|TRBJ2-7
ASTPSALDSSYEQY
>TRBV28|-|TRBJ2-1
ASSLGYARNEQF
>TRBV28|-|TRBJ2-7
ASAGILFAEKY
>TRBV7-9|-|TRBJ1-6
ASSIYRGLNSPLH
>TRBV10-3|-|TRBJ1-1
ATSQGFVANTEAF
>TRBV5-6|-|TRBJ2-7
ASSLGSYYYEQY
>TRBV27|-|TRBJ2-7
ASSWGPGAPYEQY
>TRBV7-9|-|TRBJ1-4
ASSLGAHTNEKLF
>TRBV6-5|-|TRBJ1-3
ASSPGHSNTIY
>TRBV19|-|TRBJ1-1
ASSMLGIYTEAF
>TRBV30|-|TRBJ1-2
AWSVMRLYGYT
>TRBV2|-|TRBJ1-4
ASSLQGVANEKLF
>TRBV12-3/TRBV12-4|-|TRBJ1-2
ASSSPSGYT
>TRBV2|-|TRBJ2-7
ASSNGLSEQY
>TRBV5-6|-|TRBJ2-2
ASSLGVGLGGELF
>TRBV21-1|-|TRBJ2-6
ASSKNWSDGRSGANVLT
>TRBV2|-|TRBJ1-1
ASGNHDREGAEAF
>TRBV2|-|TRBJ2-3
ASAWASGGGDTQY
>TRBV18|-|TRBJ2-1
ASSRTGTDSSYNEQF